These 8 T cell receptor beta chains were sequenced from one sample in a study of blood T cell repertoires in COVID-19. The assay was immunoSEQ multiplex PCR, and TCRdb's table has in-frame clones only and misses some. The repertoire holds approximately 240,000 clones, with over 80% as singletons. The material sequenced was PBMCs or T cells enriched from blood (not recorded which). The source is a woman in her late teens or twenties who had recovered from COVID-19.

The rearrangement joins TRBV18 to TRBJ1-2, with 8 bases identical to TRBD1. Trimming at V came to 5 bases and at J to 7 bases, leaving 9 bases not matched to a gene. Germline V CDR1 and CDR2: KGHSH, LQKENI. This CDR3 spans 14 amino acids. The CDR3 sequence: CASSAGGRIGGYTF. CDR3 DNA: TGTGCCAGCTCAGCAGGGGGCCGGATAGGTGGCTACACCTTC.

V gene TRBV24-1 combines with J gene TRBJ2-1; 10 bases are a match to TRBD2. Trimming removed 4 bases from V and 5 bases from J; junction bases left unmatched: 7. CDR1 KGHDR and CDR2 SFDVKD come from the germline V gene. CDR3 size: 16 residues. The CDR3 coding sequence is TGTGCCACCAGTGACCCCACTAGCGGGGCTAACAATGAGCAGTTCTTC. Translated: CATSDPTSGANNEQFF.

The rearrangement joins TRBV3-1 (or the pseudogene TRBV3-2) to TRBJ2-7, with a weak D call TRBD1 (5 bases). The V gene's germline CDR1 is LGHDT and CDR2 YNNKEL (reference sequence). Deletions cut 8 bases from V and 0 bases from J, with 11 bases between. This CDR3 is built from 13 residues. This chain's CDR3 is CASQGPASYEQYF. DNA for the CDR3: TGTGCCAGCCAGGGTCCCGCCTCCTACGAGCAGTACTTC.

This chain joins TRBV9 and TRBJ1-4; a weak D match, TRBD1 (5 bases). Germline CDR1 SGDLS, CDR2 YYNGEE. Trimming cost V 4 bases and J 8 bases, with 21 bases left between them. The CDR3 runs to 16 residues. The DNA of the CDR3 is TGTGCCAGCAGCCCTTTCTTTGGGGGAGGAGGAGAAAAACTGTTTTTT. Translated: CASSPFFGGGGEKLFF.

There are a few counts of this clone. V and J are TRBV5-6 and TRBJ1-6, with TRBD1 matching over 9 bases. CDR1 is SGHDT and CDR2 is YYEEEE in the germline V gene. V gave up 4 bases and J gave up 7 bases; unmatched junction bases: 6. CDR3 length: 15 residues. CDR3 protein: CASSLLGTGNSPLHF. The CDR3 DNA is TGTGCCAGCAGCCTCCTCGGGACAGGGAATTCACCCCTCCACTTT. The full variable domain, its missing parts supplied by reference TRBV5-6 and TRBJ1-6, is DAGVTQSPTHLIKTRGQQVTLRCSPKSGHDTVSWYQQALGQGPQFIFQYYEEEERQRGNFPDRFSGHQFPNYSSELNVNALLLGDSALYLCASSLLGTGNSPLHFGNGTRLTVT.

The chain combines TRBV7-9 with TRBJ1-5; TRBD1 matches 7 bases. CDR1 and CDR2 (germline): SEHNR, FQNEAQ (reference sequence). The trim removed 0 bases at V and 6 bases at J, leaving 5 bases unmatched. The CDR3 is 15 residues long. CDR3 in DNA: TGTGCCAGCAGCTTAGCCTTTGACAGGGTTCAGCCCCAGCATTTT. This gives the protein CASSLAFDRVQPQHF. Variable domain in full (rest from reference TRBV7-9 and TRBJ1-5): DTGVSQNPRHKITKRGQNVTFRCDPISEHNRLYWYRQTLGQGPEFLTYFQNEAQLEKSRLLSDRFSAERPKGSFSTLEIQRTEQGDSAMYLCASSLAFDRVQPQHFGDGTRLSIL.

Comments on this clone: The sample has other DNA sequences that encode this CDR3 too. The chain links TRBV19 to TRBJ1-1, with D possibly matching TRBD1 (5 bases). CDR3 length: 14 residues. Looked up from germline, CDR1 is LNHDA and CDR2 is SQIVND (reference sequence). The V end was cut by 1 base, the J end by 3 bases, with 9 bases between. CDR3 amino acids: CASSIVGGDTEAFF. The CDR3 nucleotides are TGTGCCAGTAGTATAGTGGGGGGGGACACTGAAGCTTTCTTT.

The chain has TRBV9 and TRBJ2-3, with 7 bases identical to TRBD2. In germline, CDR1 is SGDLS, CDR2 YYNGEE. The junction had 9 bases not matched to a gene; V was cut back by 3 bases and J by 5 bases. The CDR3 is made up of 15 amino acids. The CDR3 DNA reads as TGTGCCAGCAGCGCCCTAGCGGCAACCCAAGATACGCAGTATTTT. Its translation: CASSALAATQDTQYF.